Listed below are T cell receptor beta chains from one sample, sequenced in a study of cytomegalovirus exposure and HLA in healthy donors. Produced via immunoSEQ multiplex PCR; TCRdb's table is partial and in-frame only. Its table records some 130,000 clones. The sample taken for sequencing was PBMCs. These receptors all stem from a woman between 35 and 50 years old in good health and CMV-seronegative. CDR3s include the opening cysteine and the closing phenylalanine or tryptophan. Each record gives: CDR3 length, V gene, J gene, D gene, CDR3 DNA, CDR3 protein. The D gene is left open where the match is weak.

15	TRBV4-3	TRBJ1-2	-	TGCGCCAGCAGCCAAGATCTCAGGGGCGCGGGTGGCTACACCTTC	CASSQDLRGAGGYTF
14	TRBV7-9	TRBJ1-1	-	TGTGCCAGTGCACCCAGGGTGTGGACCACTGAAGCTTTCTTT	CASAPRVWTTEAFF
13	TRBV18	TRBJ2-5	-	TGTGCCAGCTCCGCGGCGGCTCAAGAGACCCAGTACTTC	CASSAAAQETQYF
15	TRBV5-1	TRBJ1-1	-	TGCGCCAGCAGCTCAACAACCTTTGGGAACACTGAAGCTTTCTTT	CASSSTTFGNTEAFF
14	TRBV5-6	TRBJ1-5	-	TGTGCCAGCAGCACACGCCTCGGGAGTCGGGCCCAGCATTTT	CASSTRLGSRAQHF
14	TRBV4-3	TRBJ2-7	-	TGCGCCAGCAGCCAGGCAGGGGGGACGAACGAGCAGTACTTC	CASSQAGGTNEQYF
16	TRBV9	TRBJ2-1	TRBD2	TGTGCCAGCAGCGTAGACTCGCGGGGGGGATACAATGAGCAGTTCTTC	CASSVDSRGGYNEQFF
15	TRBV2	TRBJ2-2	-	TGTGCCACCCGGGGTTCGACATCGAACACCGGGGAGCTGTTTTTT	CATRGSTSNTGELFF
13	TRBV27	TRBJ2-2	-	TGTGCCAGCAGTTTTAACGGGGACGGGGAGCTGTTTTTT	CASSFNGDGELFF
11	TRBV10-2	TRBJ2-1	-	TGCGCCAGCAGTGAGATCGATGAGCAGTTCTTC	CASSEIDEQFF
11	TRBV29-1	TRBJ1-2	-	TGCAGCGTTGTGTTGGAGGATGGCTACACCTTC	CSVVLEDGYTF
19	TRBV27	TRBJ1-5	TRBD1	TGTGCCAGCAGTCCGGGAGCATCAGGGGGGAATTGGGGCAATCAGCCCCAGCATTTT	CASSPGASGGNWGNQPQHF
14	TRBV6-1	TRBJ1-5	TRBD1	TGTGCCAGCAGTATTTACAGGGGCGATCAGCCCCAGCATTTT	CASSIYRGDQPQHF
16	TRBV6-1	TRBJ2-7	TRBD1	TGTGCCAGCAGTGAAGGGGGACAGGCCATCGGTCGCGAGCAGTACTTC	CASSEGGQAIGREQYF
16	TRBV18	TRBJ2-1	TRBD2	TGTGCCAGCTCACCGGGACTAGCGGGGGGGTCTGATGAGCAGTTCTTC	CASSPGLAGGSDEQFF
15	TRBV5-6	TRBJ2-5	-	TGTGCCAGCAGCTTGGCCCACTTAAGTTCGGAGACCCAGTACTTC	CASSLAHLSSETQYF
12	TRBV11-2	TRBJ1-1	-	TGTGCCAGCAGCTTAGACCGGGCTGAAGCTTTCTTT	CASSLDRAEAFF
15	TRBV5-1	TRBJ2-7	TRBD1	TGCGCCAGCAGCGCCTCCGGGACAGGGGGTACCGAGCAGTACTTC	CASSASGTGGTEQYF
17	TRBV7-3	TRBJ2-1	TRBD1	TGTGCCAGCAGCTTAGCGGGACCGGGACAGGGCTACAATGAGCAGTTCTTC	CASSLAGPGQGYNEQFF
14	TRBV5-1	TRBJ2-2	TRBD1	TGCGCCAGCAGACCGAGGACAGGGACCGGGGAGCTGTTTTTT	CASRPRTGTGELFF
17	TRBV19	TRBJ2-1	TRBD2	TGTGCCAGTAGCAGTAACGGGCGGGGGGATTCAGGAAATGAGCAGTTCTTC	CASSSNGRGDSGNEQFF
16	TRBV6-1	TRBJ1-1	-	TGTGCCAGCAGTGAAGGGGGCAGCCAGGTGGAGACTGAAGCTTTCTTT	CASSEGGSQVETEAFF
15	TRBV5-4	TRBJ1-6	-	TGTGCCAGCAGCTTTGCGGGTACCACGGATTCACCCCTCCACTTT	CASSFAGTTDSPLHF
13	TRBV2	TRBJ1-6	-	TGTGCCAGCAGTGAAGACACTAATTCACCCCTCCACTTT	CASSEDTNSPLHF
17	TRBV5-1	TRBJ1-6	-	TGCGCCAGCAGCCCCGTCCCGAGTCGGGGGGGTATTTCACCCCTCCACTTT	CASSPVPSRGGISPLHF
15	TRBV4-1	TRBJ2-1	-	TGCGCCAGCAGCCAGCCGGGGGTTCCCTACAATGAGCAGTTCTTC	CASSQPGVPYNEQFF
18	TRBV7-8	TRBJ1-1	-	TGTGCCAGCAGCTTAGGTCTGAGGTTGGGAGTTTTGAACACTGAAGCTTTCTTT	CASSLGLRLGVLNTEAFF
15	TRBV5-4	TRBJ1-4	-	TGTGCCAGCAGCTTGGTCAGGGAAGGAAGTGAAAAACTGTTTTTT	CASSLVREGSEKLFF
16	TRBV7-2	TRBJ2-2	-	TGTGCCAGCAGCTTAGCAGGGACTCTTAACACCGGGGAGCTGTTTTTT	CASSLAGTLNTGELFF
15	TRBV5-1	TRBJ2-3	-	TGCGCCAGCAGCCTGGGGGGCTCGACGACAGATACGCAGTATTTT	CASSLGGSTTDTQYF
12	TRBV29-1	TRBJ2-1	-	TGCAGCGTTGAAGCTGTAGAGGGAGGGCAGTTCTTC	CSVEAVEGGQFF
13	TRBV6-6	TRBJ1-3	-	TGTGCCAGCAGTTACAGCCTTGGAAACACCATATATTTT	CASSYSLGNTIYF
15	TRBV6-6	TRBJ2-3	TRBD1	TGTGCCAGCAGCAAAAGCGGGACAGGGCAAGATACGCAGTATTTT	CASSKSGTGQDTQYF
15	TRBV11-2	TRBJ2-5	-	TGTGCCAGCAGCTTAGTATTTACAGCTCAAGAGACCCAGTACTTC	CASSLVFTAQETQYF
13	TRBV19	TRBJ2-5	-	TGTGCCAGTAGTATAGGGGGAGAAGAGACCCAGTACTTC	CASSIGGEETQYF
14	TRBV2	TRBJ1-1	TRBD1	TGTGCCAGCAGTGCTGACAGGGGAAGGGCTGAAGCTTTCTTT	CASSADRGRAEAFF
15	TRBV7-9	TRBJ2-2	-	TGTGCCAGCAGCCTGGGGCTTTCGAACACCGGGGAGCTGTTTTTT	CASSLGLSNTGELFF
14	TRBV5-1	TRBJ1-1	-	TGCGCCAGCAGCTTGGCCGAGGTAGCCACTGAAGCTTTCTTT	CASSLAEVATEAFF
16	TRBV6-4	TRBJ2-3	TRBD2	TGTGCCAGCAGTGACTCGACTAGCGGGGGGGCAGATACGCAGTATTTT	CASSDSTSGGADTQYF
15	TRBV18	TRBJ2-3	-	TGTGCCAGCTCTCCCCCGAGCGGGAGCACAGATACGCAGTATTTT	CASSPPSGSTDTQYF
17	TRBV13	TRBJ2-5	TRBD2	TGTGCCAGCAGCTTAGGCGGGACCGGGGGGGCCTCGGAGACCCAGTACTTC	CASSLGGTGGASETQYF